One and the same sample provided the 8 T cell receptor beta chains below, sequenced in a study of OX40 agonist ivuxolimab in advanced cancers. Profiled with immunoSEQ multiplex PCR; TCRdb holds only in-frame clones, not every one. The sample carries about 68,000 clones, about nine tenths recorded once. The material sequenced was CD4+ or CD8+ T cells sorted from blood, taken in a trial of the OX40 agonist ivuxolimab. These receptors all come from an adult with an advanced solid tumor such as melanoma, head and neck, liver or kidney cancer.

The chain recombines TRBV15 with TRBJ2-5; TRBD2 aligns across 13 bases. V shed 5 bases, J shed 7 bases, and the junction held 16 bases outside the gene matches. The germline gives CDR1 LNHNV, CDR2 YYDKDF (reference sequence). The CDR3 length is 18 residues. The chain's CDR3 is CATSSGLAGFTTGGTQYF. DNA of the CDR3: TGTGCCACCAGCTCGGGACTAGCGGGATTCACGACGGGGGGGACCCAGTACTTC.

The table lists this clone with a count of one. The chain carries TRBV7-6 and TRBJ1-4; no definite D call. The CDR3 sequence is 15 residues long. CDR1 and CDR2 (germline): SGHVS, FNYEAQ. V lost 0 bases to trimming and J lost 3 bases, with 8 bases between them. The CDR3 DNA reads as TGTGCCAGCAGCTTAGCCGCGGCGGCTAATGAAAAACTGTTTTTT. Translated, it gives CASSLAAAANEKLFF.

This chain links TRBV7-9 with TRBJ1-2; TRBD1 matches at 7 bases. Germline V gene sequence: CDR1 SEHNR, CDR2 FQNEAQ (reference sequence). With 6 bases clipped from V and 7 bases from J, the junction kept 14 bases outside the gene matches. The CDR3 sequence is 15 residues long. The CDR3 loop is CASRPHGSRGLGYTF. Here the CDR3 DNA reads TGTGCCAGCAGACCTCATGGGTCGAGGGGGCTTGGCTACACCTTC.

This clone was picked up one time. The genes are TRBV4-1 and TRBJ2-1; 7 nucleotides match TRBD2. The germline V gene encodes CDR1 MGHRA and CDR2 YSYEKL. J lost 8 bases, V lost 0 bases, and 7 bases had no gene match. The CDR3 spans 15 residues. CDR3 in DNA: TGCGCCAGCAGCCAAGAAGAGACTAGCTTCTATGAGCAGTTCTTC. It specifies CASSQEETSFYEQFF.

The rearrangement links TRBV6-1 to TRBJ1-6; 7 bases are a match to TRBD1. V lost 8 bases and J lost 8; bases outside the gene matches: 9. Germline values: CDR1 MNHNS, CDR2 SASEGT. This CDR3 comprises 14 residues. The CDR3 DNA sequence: TGTGCCAGCCTCCTGGGACAGATGGATTCACCCCTCCACTTT. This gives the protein CASLLGQMDSPLHF.

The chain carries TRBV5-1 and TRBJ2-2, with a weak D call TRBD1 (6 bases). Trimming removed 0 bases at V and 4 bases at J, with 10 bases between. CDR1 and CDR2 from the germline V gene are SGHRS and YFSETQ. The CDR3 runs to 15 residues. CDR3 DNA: TGCGCCAGCAGCTTGGTCAGGGGTCTCACCGGGGAGCTGTTTTTT. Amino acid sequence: CASSLVRGLTGELFF.

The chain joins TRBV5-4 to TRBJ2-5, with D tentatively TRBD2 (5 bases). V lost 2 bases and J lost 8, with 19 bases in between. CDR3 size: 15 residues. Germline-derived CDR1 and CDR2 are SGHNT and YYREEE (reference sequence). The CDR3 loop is CASSLGGPGVSTQYF. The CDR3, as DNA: TGTGCCAGCAGCTTAGGCGGGCCCGGTGTTAGTACCCAGTACTTC. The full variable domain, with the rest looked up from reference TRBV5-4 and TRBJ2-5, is ETGVTQSPTHLIKTRGQQVTLRCSSQSGHNTVSWYQQALGQGPQFIFQYYREEENGRGNFPPRFSGLQFPNYSSELNVNALELDDSALYLCASSLGGPGVSTQYFGPGTRLLVL.

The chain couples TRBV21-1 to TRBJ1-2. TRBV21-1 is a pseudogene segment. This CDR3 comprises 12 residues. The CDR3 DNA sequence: TGTGCCAGCAGGGGAGGGACGGATGGCTACACCTTC. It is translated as CASRGGTDGYTF.